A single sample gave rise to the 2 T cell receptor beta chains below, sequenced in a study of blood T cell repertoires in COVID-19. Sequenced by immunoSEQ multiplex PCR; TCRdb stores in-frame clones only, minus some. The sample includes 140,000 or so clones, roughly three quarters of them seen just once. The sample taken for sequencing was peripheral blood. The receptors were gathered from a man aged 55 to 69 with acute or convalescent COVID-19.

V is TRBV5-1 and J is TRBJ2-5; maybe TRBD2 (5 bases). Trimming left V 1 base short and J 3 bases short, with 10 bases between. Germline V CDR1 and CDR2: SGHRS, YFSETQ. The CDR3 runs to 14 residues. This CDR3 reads CASSLMPGKETQYF. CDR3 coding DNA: TGCGCCAGCAGCTTGATGCCGGGGAAAGAGACCCAGTACTTC.

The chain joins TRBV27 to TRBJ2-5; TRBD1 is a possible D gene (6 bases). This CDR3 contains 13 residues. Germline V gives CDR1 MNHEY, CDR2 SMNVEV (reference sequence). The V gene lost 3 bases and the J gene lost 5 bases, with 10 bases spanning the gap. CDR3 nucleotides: TGTGCCAGCAGTTTTGGGGGCGAGGAGACCCAGTACTTC. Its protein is CASSFGGEETQYF.